This T cell receptor beta chain came from a study of T cells after yellow fever vaccination. General study points: The study noted that FACS-sorted repertoires could contain abundant clonotypes contaminating from the bulk population.

5'RACE template switching produced TCR cDNA carrying a universal primer site and UMIs. TCRdb reprocessed the 5' RACE reads with MiXCR, giving one entry per CDR3 protein. The table lists 250,000 or so distinct CDR3 sequences, more than 3.5% of them singletons. Notes on this clonotype: Its matching antigen is unknown.

Sequencing used PBMCs, obtained 15 days after the yellow fever booster vaccination. The TCR comes from a man in his late teens or twenties who received the YFV17D yellow fever vaccine.

The CDR3 region has the DNA TGCAGTGTCCCGACAGGGGGCAATCAGCCCCAGCATTTT. Translation: CSVPTGGNQPQHF. The V and J genes are TRBV20-1 and TRBJ1-5; 8 bases map to TRBD1. The V and J ends lost 7 bases and 2 bases, in that order; junction bases with no gene match: 4. Germline V gives CDR1 DFQATT, CDR2 SNEGSKA (reference sequence). This CDR3 is built from 13 residues.